Following are 22 T cell receptor beta chains from one sample sequenced in a study of radiotherapy plus CTLA-4 blockade in lung cancer. Clones were sequenced by immunoSEQ multiplex PCR, and TCRdb holds only the in-frame ones, with some missing. This table has around 44,000 clones, about 74% appearing once. The material was peripheral blood, obtained from a patient treated with radiotherapy plus ipilimumab. All receptors come from a human donor with non-small cell lung cancer whose response to radiotherapy plus ipilimumab could not be evaluated.

V is TRBV6-6 and J is TRBJ2-7; D might be TRBD2 (6 bases). CDR3 length: 14 amino acids. Germline V gives CDR1 MNHNY, CDR2 SVGAGI (reference sequence). Deletions cut 7 bases from V and 7 bases from J, with 20 bases between. The CDR3 sequence: CASTQGLQAGEQYF. The CDR3, as DNA: TGTGCCAGCACCCAGGGACTCCAGGCGGGGGAGCAGTACTTC.

The rearrangement links TRBV7-8 to TRBJ1-1; D possibly corresponds to TRBD1 (5 bases). The germline V and J ends were trimmed by 6 bases and 5 bases, with 22 bases remaining between them. Germline V gene lookup returns CDR1 SGHVS and CDR2 FQNEAQ. The CDR3 length is 16 residues. The CDR3 spells CASSRLARGIGTEAFF. Written as DNA, the CDR3 is TGTGCCAGCAGTCGACTCGCCCGGGGGATTGGAACTGAAGCTTTCTTT. The whole variable domain, filled in from reference TRBV7-8 and TRBJ1-1, reads GAGVSQSPRYKVAKRGQDVALRCDPISGHVSLFWYQQALGQGPEFLTYFQNEAQLDKSGLPSDRFFAERPEGSVSTLKIQRTQQEDSAVYLCASSRLARGIGTEAFFGQGTRLTVV.

The chain employs TRBV5-1 and TRBJ2-3; the match to TRBD1 covers 7 bases. Germline V CDR1 and CDR2: SGHRS, YFSETQ. The V gene end was trimmed by 0 bases and the J gene end by 4 bases; junction bases not matched to a gene: 2. CDR3 size: 14 residues. CDR3 DNA sequence: TGCGCCAGCAGCTTGGTTCAGGGGGCAGATACGCAGTATTTT. It translates to CASSLVQGADTQYF.

CDR3 region: CASSGRTSVTEAFF. In DNA, the CDR3 is TGTGCCAGCAGTGGACGGACATCAGTCACTGAAGCTTTCTTT. This chain links TRBV6-5 with TRBJ1-1; tentative D call: TRBD1 (5 bases). CDR3 length: 14 amino acids. The germline V gene has CDR1 MNHEY and CDR2 SVGAGI. Between the trimmed V and J ends, which lost 5 bases and 4 bases, there was a span of 14 bases.

This clone was observed once. V and J are TRBV14 and TRBJ2-1; 8 nucleotides agree with TRBD2. The CDR3 loop spans 14 amino acids. J was trimmed by 9 bases and V by 4 bases; bases with no gene match: 8. Germline V CDR1 and CDR2: SGHDN, FVKESK. CDR3: CASSRVGAGVEQFF. CDR3 bases: TGTGCCAGCAGCCGGGTTGGAGCGGGAGTTGAGCAGTTCTTC.

This clone appeared once. The DNA of the CDR3 is TGTGCCAGTAGGACCGGACAGGGGGCTTATCAGCCCCAGCATTTT. It encodes CASRTGQGAYQPQHF. The gene calls are TRBV19 and TRBJ1-5; 11 bases are a match to TRBD1. The CDR3 loop spans 15 amino acids. Germline V gene data show CDR1 as LNHDA and CDR2 as SQIVND (reference sequence). Germline trimming cut 6 bases from V and 5 bases from J; bases unmatched to any gene: 6.

The chain is built from TRBV7-2 and TRBJ2-1; D is perhaps TRBD2 (5 bases). CDR3 length: 12 amino acids. V lost 8 bases and J lost 0, with 5 bases in between. The germline V gene has CDR1 SGHTA and CDR2 FQGNSA. CDR3 protein: CASDYSYNEQFF. The CDR3, as DNA: TGTGCCAGCGACTACTCCTACAATGAGCAGTTCTTC.

The genes are TRBV6-1 and TRBJ2-7; 11 bases map to TRBD1. The CDR3 is made up of 15 amino acids. Germline assignment: CDR1 MNHNS and CDR2 SASEGT. V gave up 4 bases and J gave up 3 bases; unmatched junction bases: 5. CDR3 nucleotide sequence: TGTGCCAGCAGTGCCGCCGGGACAGGGGGCTACGAGCAGTACTTC. This encodes CASSAAGTGGYEQYF.

This chain connects TRBV4-1 to TRBJ2-1, with TRBD2 identical over 7 bases. The V segment lost 0 bases and the J segment 1 base; nucleotides outside the gene matches: 3. From germline, CDR1 is MGHRA and CDR2 YSYEKL. This CDR3 contains 16 residues. CDR3 amino acids: CASSQDGGDSYNEQFF. CDR3 nucleotides: TGCGCCAGCAGCCAAGATGGGGGGGATTCCTACAATGAGCAGTTCTTC.

The chain links TRBV5-1 to TRBJ2-5; D may be TRBD1 (6 bases). Trimming pared 0 bases from V and 1 base from J, leaving 16 bases between. Germline V gives CDR1 SGHRS, CDR2 YFSETQ. This CDR3 contains 17 residues. CDR3 coding DNA: TGCGCCAGCAGCTTGGTGCCAGGGGCCAGCGGCCAAGAGACCCAGTACTTC. It translates to CASSLVPGASGQETQYF.

The chain employs TRBV6-5 and TRBJ2-7; maybe TRBD2 (6 bases). V was trimmed by 0 bases and J by 2 bases, leaving 11 bases between them. The CDR3 runs 15 residues. CDR1 is MNHEY, CDR2 SVGAGI, per germline. As DNA, the CDR3 is TGTGCCAGCAGTTACTCCGGGGGTCGGCCCTACGAGCAGTACTTC. This sequence encodes CASSYSGGRPYEQYF.

The chain recombines TRBV19 with TRBJ1-2; possible D gene TRBD1, 5 bases. The CDR3 consists of 13 residues. Looked up from germline, CDR1 is LNHDA and CDR2 is SQIVND (reference sequence). With 7 bases removed from V and 5 bases from J, the gap between germline ends came to 14 bases. CDR3 protein: CASTRGSQYGYTF. The DNA of the CDR3 is TGTGCCAGTACGCGGGGCAGCCAGTATGGCTACACCTTC.

The V gene is TRBV5-1, the J gene TRBJ2-1; 13 positions agree with TRBD2. The CDR3 length is 16 residues. Per the germline V gene, CDR1 is SGHRS and CDR2 is YFSETQ. The J segment lost 4 bases and the V segment lost 5 bases, leaving 6 bases of the junction unmatched. The chain's CDR3 is CASRFTSGGGYNEQFF. The DNA of the CDR3 is TGCGCCAGCAGATTTACTAGCGGGGGGGGGTACAATGAGCAGTTCTTC.

The CDR3 reads CASSGFRRSYEQYF. The CDR3 DNA sequence: TGCGCCAGCAGTGGATTCCGTCGATCCTACGAGCAGTACTTC. The chain couples TRBV10-2 to TRBJ2-5; D not resolved. The end of the DNA fits TRBJ2-7 better, so the J call may be wrong. Germline-derived CDR1 and CDR2 are WSHSY and SAAADI. The CDR3 consists of 14 residues.

This clone has more than one count but fewer than ten. CDR3 in amino acids: CASTQEETNYGYTF. The CDR3 region has the DNA TGTGCCAGCACCCAGGAGGAAACTAACTATGGCTACACCTTC. The J gene is TRBJ1-2, the V gene TRBV2; D ambiguous. The germline V and J ends were trimmed by 7 bases and 0 bases, with 12 bases remaining between them. Germline lookup yields CDR1 SNHLY and CDR2 FYNNEI. The CDR3 length is 14 residues.

This clone was seen a few times. The chain couples TRBV28 to TRBJ1-2, with D possibly matching TRBD1 (5 bases). Trimming stripped 2 bases from V and 7 bases from J, with 11 bases between. Germline CDR1 is MDHEN and CDR2 is SYDVKM. The CDR3 spans 13 residues. CDR3 residues: CASSLVRVRGYTF. CDR3 DNA: TGTGCCAGCAGTTTAGTCAGGGTGCGTGGCTACACCTTC.

A single count supports this clone. Relative to the germline gene, one junction end is altered; a read error may explain this. The CDR3 loop reads CASSQAPAGSTNQQFF. The DNA of the CDR3 is TGCGCCAGCAGCCAAGCCCCCGCGGGGAGCACCAATCAGCAGTTCTTC. This chain uses TRBV4-1 with TRBJ2-1; perhaps TRBD2 as D (6 bases). Germline V gene data show CDR1 as MGHRA and CDR2 as YSYEKL. CDR3 length: 16 amino acids.

The chain uses TRBV6-5 and TRBJ1-4, with 9 positions matching TRBD1. The CDR3 sequence is 14 residues long. The germline V gene encodes CDR1 MNHEY and CDR2 SVGAGI. V was pared by 3 bases and J by 5 bases, with 1 base of the junction left unmatched. CDR3 DNA sequence: TGTGCCAGCAGTTATGGGACAGGGAATGAAAAACTGTTTTTT. Translating it yields CASSYGTGNEKLFF.

The chain couples TRBV7-2 to TRBJ1-1, with TRBD1 as a possible D gene (5 bases). Trimming stripped 5 bases from V and 6 bases from J, with 13 bases between. Germline values: CDR1 SGHTA, CDR2 FQGNSA. The CDR3 sequence is 13 residues long. CDR3 loop: CASSIDRNAEAFF. The CDR3 coding sequence is TGTGCCAGCAGCATCGACAGAAATGCTGAAGCTTTCTTT.

The chain couples TRBV27 to TRBJ2-5; D is perhaps TRBD2 (6 bases). V was cut by 6 bases and J by 0 bases, with 14 bases left in between. CDR1 and CDR2 from the germline V gene are MNHEY and SMNVEV (reference sequence). This CDR3 has 15 residues. CDR3: CASSGGWGDQETQYF. CDR3 coding DNA: TGTGCCAGCAGCGGGGGTTGGGGGGACCAAGAGACCCAGTACTTC.

This chain links TRBV30 with TRBJ2-2; D is uncertain. CDR3 length equals 11 residues. Germline V lookup: CDR1 GTSNPN, CDR2 SVGIG (reference sequence). The V and J ends lost 5 bases and 5 bases respectively, with 6 bases between them. The CDR3 loop reads CAWEWTGELFF. CDR3 bases: TGTGCCTGGGAGTGGACCGGGGAGCTGTTTTTT.

The chain recombines TRBV18 with TRBJ2-3, with 9 bases identical to TRBD2. The CDR3 consists of 15 residues. Germline-derived CDR1 and CDR2 are KGHSH and LQKENI. The V and J ends lost 6 bases and 6 bases, in that order; junction bases with no gene match: 10. CDR3 DNA: TGTGCCAGCTCCCAGACTAGCGGAGCCTCCGATACGCAGTATTTT. This gives the protein CASSQTSGASDTQYF. The whole variable domain, filled in from reference TRBV18 and TRBJ2-3, reads NAGVMQNPRHLVRRRGQEARLRCSPMKGHSHVYWYRQLPEEGLKFMVYLQKENIIDESGMPKERFSAEFPKEGPSILRIQQVVRGDSAAYFCASSQTSGASDTQYFGPGTRLTVL.